The rows below give T cell receptor beta chains drawn from one sample of a study of technical replicates of blood from several donors. Only in-frame clones appear in the TCRdb table, and some are missing; sequencing was by immunoSEQ multiplex PCR. The table lists about 75,000 clones, around 97% of them singletons. The sample consisted of T cells isolated from PBMCs. The receptor set was obtained from a human donor in good health. The CDR3 runs from the conserved cysteine through the conserved F or W. D genes are given only for firm matches. Clone sizes are given selectively: once, few, many, or a class where the clone is expanded.

J gene | V gene | clone size | D gene | CDR3 protein | CDR3 DNA
TRBJ2-5 | TRBV11-2 | - | - | CASSLAWDLQETQYF | TGTGCCAGCAGCTTAGCCTGGGACTTACAAGAGACCCAGTACTTC
TRBJ2-7 | TRBV19 | - | TRBD2 | CASGTSGPKGDEQYF | TGTGCCAGCGGGACTAGCGGCCCGAAGGGGGACGAGCAGTACTTC
TRBJ1-5 | TRBV7-9 | - | - | CASSLGQMDQPQHF | TGTGCCAGCAGCTTAGGGCAGATGGATCAGCCCCAGCATTTT
TRBJ2-7 | TRBV18 | - | - | CASSRTLFYEQYF | TGTGCCAGCTCACGGACACTTTTCTACGAGCAGTACTTC
TRBJ2-3 | TRBV30 | - | - | CAIGTGVGTDTQYF | TGTGCCATAGGAACGGGAGTGGGCACAGATACGCAGTATTTT
TRBJ2-7 | TRBV27 | - | TRBD1 | CASKQTGVKYEQYF | TGTGCCAGCAAACAGACAGGGGTAAAATACGAGCAGTACTTC
TRBJ2-5 | TRBV7-9 | - | - | CASSLNRIAKETQYF | TGTGCCAGCAGCTTAAATCGGATAGCGAAGGAGACCCAGTACTTC
TRBJ2-2 | TRBV19 | - | - | CASSTIFPNTGELFF | TGTGCCAGTAGTACCATTTTTCCGAACACCGGGGAGCTGTTTTTT
TRBJ2-1 | TRBV4-1 | once | TRBD1 | CASSPWTGSNEQFF | TGCGCCAGCAGCCCTTGGACAGGGAGTAATGAGCAGTTCTTC
TRBJ1-5 | TRBV15 | - | TRBD1 | CATSRDRTGGQPQHF | TGTGCCACCAGCAGAGATCGGACAGGGGGGCAGCCCCAGCATTTT
TRBJ1-1 | TRBV11-2 | - | TRBD1 | CASSFSDRGSEAFF | TGTGCCAGCAGCTTTTCGGACAGGGGATCTGAAGCTTTCTTT
TRBJ2-1 | TRBV11-2 | - | - | CASSPLQGRSYNEQFF | TGTGCCAGCAGCCCCCTACAGGGAAGGTCCTACAATGAGCAGTTCTTC
TRBJ1-5 | TRBV6-1 | - | - | CASSEAAGYSNQPQHF | TGTGCCAGCAGTGAAGCTGCAGGGTATAGCAATCAGCCCCAGCATTTT
TRBJ2-7 | TRBV7-2 | - | TRBD1 | CASSSPGTATYEQYF | TGTGCCAGCAGCTCTCCGGGGACAGCTACCTACGAGCAGTACTTC
TRBJ2-3 | TRBV6-6 | - | - | CASNPGGISTDTQYF | TGTGCCAGCAATCCAGGCGGGATCAGCACAGATACGCAGTATTTT
TRBJ1-2 | TRBV9 | - | TRBD1 | CASSAELQGLYGYTF | TGTGCCAGCAGCGCGGAACTACAGGGGTTATATGGCTACACCTTC
TRBJ2-7 | TRBV2 | - | TRBD2 | CASTGLAGGGEQYF | TGTGCCAGCACCGGACTAGCGGGAGGAGGCGAGCAGTACTTC
TRBJ1-5 | TRBV7-8 | - | TRBD1 | CASNLDRDNQPQHF | TGTGCCAGCAACTTAGACAGGGACAATCAGCCCCAGCATTTT
TRBJ2-3 | TRBV5-6 | - | TRBD1 | CASSFPGTGQDTQYF | TGTGCCAGCAGCTTTCCGGGGACAGGGCAAGATACGCAGTATTTT
TRBJ2-3 | TRBV27 | - | TRBD1 | CASSFIRAGGEDTQYF | TGTGCCAGCAGTTTTATCAGGGCAGGGGGCGAAGATACGCAGTATTTT
TRBJ1-4 | TRBV9 | - | TRBD1 | CASSPGQNEKLFF | TGTGCCAGCAGCCCGGGACAGAATGAAAAACTGTTTTTT
TRBJ1-5 | TRBV28 | - | TRBD1 | CASSPLDRDNQPQHF | TGTGCCAGCAGCCCTCTTGACAGGGACAATCAGCCCCAGCATTTT
TRBJ1-5 | TRBV7-9 | - | TRBD1 | CASSLAGTGHQPQHF | TGTGCCAGCAGCTTAGCGGGGACAGGGCATCAGCCCCAGCATTTT
TRBJ1-2 | TRBV11-2 | - | TRBD1 | CASSLETGVWGYTF | TGTGCCAGCAGCTTAGAGACAGGGGTTTGGGGCTACACCTTC
TRBJ2-3 | TRBV10-3 | - | - | CAISSTGGADTQYF | TGTGCCATCAGTTCCACAGGTGGTGCAGATACGCAGTATTTT
TRBJ1-3 | TRBV2 | - | TRBD1 | CASSLSGGQGNTIYF | TGTGCCAGCAGTTTATCAGGGGGGCAAGGAAACACCATATATTTT
TRBJ1-5 | TRBV27 | - | - | CASSLVGGGNQPQHF | TGTGCCAGCAGTTTAGTCGGAGGGGGCAATCAGCCCCAGCATTTT
TRBJ2-1 | TRBV4-3 | - | TRBD1 | CASSQTPAGTGDPEQFF | TGCGCCAGCAGCCAAACCCCAGCCGGGACAGGGGATCCTGAGCAGTTCTTC
TRBJ1-1 | TRBV7-5 | - | - | CARSKVYRENTEAFF | TGTGCCAGAAGCAAAGTCTACAGGGAGAACACTGAAGCTTTCTTT
TRBJ1-1 | TRBV7-9 | - | - | CASSFSSENTEAFF | TGTGCCAGCAGCTTTTCATCAGAGAACACTGAAGCTTTCTTT
TRBJ1-1 | TRBV30 | - | - | CAPGGGEAFF | TGTGCCCCTGGCGGGGGTGAAGCTTTCTTT
TRBJ1-2 | TRBV2 | - | - | CASMEGNGYTF | TGTGCAAGCATGGAGGGGAATGGCTACACCTTC
TRBJ1-2 | TRBV4-3 | - | TRBD1 | CASSQARDRGYTF | TGCGCCAGCAGCCAAGCGAGGGACAGAGGCTACACCTTC
TRBJ1-1 | TRBV9 | - | - | CASSPGFRVVNTEAFF | TGTGCCAGCAGCCCCGGTTTCAGGGTAGTGAACACTGAAGCTTTCTTT
TRBJ2-5 | TRBV11-3 | - | TRBD2 | CASSLDGTSQTQYF | TGTGCCAGCAGCTTAGATGGGACTAGCCAGACCCAGTACTTC
TRBJ2-3 | TRBV9 | - | TRBD2 | CASSAGTSLTTDTQYF | TGTGCCAGCAGCGCCGGGACTAGCCTCACCACAGATACGCAGTATTTT
TRBJ2-7 | TRBV6-6 | - | - | CASSFLSVAYEQYF | TGTGCCAGCAGTTTCTTGAGTGTAGCCTACGAGCAGTACTTC
TRBJ1-1 | TRBV5-5 | - | TRBD1 | CASSSRQGNTEAFF | TGTGCCAGCAGCAGTCGACAGGGGAACACTGAAGCTTTCTTT
TRBJ2-2 | TRBV15 | few | - | CATSRDKETGELFF | TGTGCCACCAGCAGAGATAAGGAGACCGGGGAGCTGTTTTTT
TRBJ1-5 | TRBV28 | - | - | CASSLIGLRQPQHF | TGTGCCAGCAGTTTAATCGGTTTGCGACAGCCCCAGCATTTT
TRBJ1-1 | TRBV27 | - | TRBD1 | CASSWRGQNTEAFF | TGTGCCAGCAGTTGGAGGGGGCAGAACACTGAAGCTTTCTTT
TRBJ1-2 | TRBV6-5 | few | - | CASSYAGQTNYGYTF | TGTGCCAGCAGTTACGCAGGGCAGACGAACTATGGCTACACCTTC
TRBJ1-5 | TRBV29-1 | few | TRBD1 | CSVLGWTGLQPQHF | TGCAGCGTTTTAGGTTGGACAGGGCTGCAGCCCCAGCATTTT
TRBJ1-1 | TRBV11-2 | once | TRBD1 | CASSFVRTGGETEAFF | TGTGCCAGCAGCTTCGTAAGGACAGGGGGCGAGACTGAAGCTTTCTTT
TRBJ2-3 | TRBV5-1 | - | - | CASSRTGVTTDTQYF | TGCGCCAGCAGCCGGACCGGGGTCACCACAGATACGCAGTATTTT
TRBJ2-3 | TRBV5-5 | - | TRBD2 | CASSLEMGLAGGQGTDTQYF | TGTGCCAGCAGCTTGGAGATGGGACTAGCGGGAGGTCAGGGCACAGATACGCAGTATTTT
TRBJ1-5 | TRBV4-1 | - | - | CASSQAPPPTEQPQHF | TGCGCCAGCAGCCAAGCGCCCCCTCCGACAGAGCAGCCCCAGCATTTT
TRBJ1-1 | TRBV4-2 | once | TRBD1 | CASSQADRGNTEAFF | TGTGCCAGCAGCCAGGCGGACAGGGGGAACACTGAAGCTTTCTTT
TRBJ2-2 | TRBV28 | - | - | CASSFAQGGGELFF | TGTGCCAGCAGTTTCGCTCAGGGTGGCGGGGAGCTGTTTTTT
TRBJ2-5 | TRBV5-4 | - | - | CASSLVTQGETQYF | TGTGCCAGCAGCTTGGTGACCCAGGGGGAGACCCAGTACTTC
TRBJ2-7 | TRBV28 | - | TRBD2 | CASIGLADDYEQYF | TGTGCCAGCATTGGACTAGCGGATGACTACGAGCAGTACTTC
TRBJ2-2 | TRBV4-2 | - | - | CASSQDRPGSTGELFF | TGTGCCAGCAGCCAAGATCGCCCAGGGTCCACCGGGGAGCTGTTTTTT
TRBJ1-2 | TRBV28 | - | TRBD1 | CASSLLTGNRNGYTF | TGTGCCAGCAGTTTATTGACAGGGAATCGAAATGGCTACACCTTC
TRBJ1-1 | TRBV27 | once | - | CASSLYKNTEAFF | TGTGCCAGCAGTTTATACAAGAACACTGAAGCTTTCTTT
TRBJ2-1 | TRBV9 | once | TRBD2 | CASSMGGLALYNEQFF | TGTGCCAGCAGCATGGGGGGACTAGCGCTTTACAATGAGCAGTTCTTC
TRBJ2-2 | TRBV5-1 | - | - | CASSFRDTNTGELFF | TGCGCCAGCAGCTTCCGGGACACCAATACCGGGGAGCTGTTTTTT
TRBJ1-1 | TRBV2 | once | - | CASSEFGNTEAFF | TGTGCCAGCAGTGAATTCGGGAACACTGAAGCTTTCTTT
TRBJ2-5 | TRBV28 | once | - | CASSLPPSSRAQYF | TGTGCCAGCAGTTTGCCCCCGTCGTCCAGGGCCCAGTACTTC
TRBJ1-2 | TRBV7-2 | - | TRBD1 | CASSADRGPYGYTF | TGTGCCAGCAGCGCGGACAGGGGGCCTTATGGCTACACCTTC